This T cell receptor beta chain was recovered during a study of control samples from healthy donors and cancer patients. The sample holds one count of this clone. This CDR3 is 14 amino acids long. V was clipped by 2 bases and J by 4 bases, with 12 bases between them. Germline V gene data show CDR1 as SGHRS and CDR2 as YFSETQ. The table came from immunoSEQ multiplex PCR; TCRdb's copy has only in-frame clones and leaves some out. The data contain tens of thousands of clones, over 90% of them singletons. V and J are TRBV5-1 and TRBJ1-2; D is unresolved. The clonotype comes from a woman aged 50 to 60 with head and neck cancer. Sequenced input: PBMCs. The CDR3 loop reads CASSFEGRAYGYTF. In DNA form, the CDR3 reads TGCGCCAGCAGCTTTGAAGGGCGGGCCTATGGCTACACCTTC.